One sample yielded the 22 T cell receptor beta chains listed below, sequenced in a study of regulatory T cells. Points from the study as a whole: Compared with autologous conventional CD4+ cells and control regulatory cells, CD3G-deficient regulatory T cells showed reduced diversity.

Their target antigens are unknown. Amplification used 52 TRBV primers and 13 TRBJ primers. Sequencing was performed with immunoSEQ multiplex PCR; in TCRdb, only in-frame clones are kept and a portion is missing. The sample holds about 3,900 clones; 91% are singletons and the top ten take roughly 2.5%. Sequenced sample: CD4+ Tregs sorted from blood. Every receptor here comes from a child aged 2-15 years with CD3G deficiency.

The chain joins TRBV28 to TRBJ1-2; tentatively, D is TRBD1 (6 bases). CDR1 is MDHEN, CDR2 SYDVKM, per germline. This CDR3 is built from 14 residues. The germline V and J ends were trimmed by 5 bases and 3 bases, with 13 bases remaining between them. The chain's CDR3 is CASSQSQGHYGYTF. The CDR3 region has the DNA TGTGCCAGCAGTCAATCACAGGGACACTATGGCTACACCTTC.

This clone was counted once. The V gene is TRBV28, the J gene TRBJ1-4; the D gene is possibly TRBD1 (6 bases). Germline V gives CDR1 MDHEN, CDR2 SYDVKM. Trimming pared 4 bases from V and 5 bases from J, leaving 11 bases between. CDR3 size: 14 residues. Here the CDR3 reads CASSSGTKNEKLFF. The DNA for the CDR3 is TGTGCCAGCAGTTCCGGGACAAAAAATGAAAAACTGTTTTTT.

The chain links TRBV6-1 to TRBJ2-7; D remains ambiguous. This CDR3 has 14 residues. The V gene lost 9 bases and the J gene lost 2 bases, with 17 bases spanning the gap. The V gene's germline CDR1 is MNHNS and CDR2 SASEGT. For the CDR3, the DNA is TGTGCCAGTCAATCAGTACTAACCGCCTACGAGCAGTACTTC. Protein sequence: CASQSVLTAYEQYF.

This clone was found once. This sequence joins TRBV12-5 and TRBJ2-1; D could derive from TRBD1 or TRBD2 (5 bases each). V was trimmed by 5 bases and J by 7 bases, leaving 15 bases between them. The CDR3 covers 14 residues. Germline CDR1 is LGHNT and CDR2 is FRNRAP. CDR3 in DNA: TGTGCTAGTGGTCGGTCGAGGGGTGTTAATGAGCAGTTCTTC. It encodes CASGRSRGVNEQFF.

V gene TRBV6-1 combines with J gene TRBJ2-7; D perhaps matches TRBD1 (6 bases). Germline CDR1 is MNHNS and CDR2 is SASEGT. V was clipped by 4 bases and J by 9 bases, with 19 bases between them. The CDR3 spans 14 residues. The CDR3 is CASSVRSRTDGQYF. In DNA form, the CDR3 reads TGTGCCAGCAGTGTAAGGAGTAGGACAGACGGGCAGTACTTC.

DNA for the CDR3: TGTGCCAGACAGGGCAATCAGCCCCAGCATTTT. This encodes CARQGNQPQHF. The chain carries TRBV6-7 and TRBJ1-5; TRBD1 is a possible D gene (5 bases). TRBV6-7 falls under the ORF class, with uncertain function. The CDR3 contains 11 residues. The V end lost 9 bases, the J end lost 2 bases, and 5 bases lay between the germline ends.

The chain uses TRBV28 and TRBJ2-5; D perhaps matches TRBD2 (6 bases). Gene TRBJ2-7 matches the end of the DNA better, so the J call may be wrong. Germline V gives CDR1 MDHEN, CDR2 SYDVKM. CDR3 length: 12 amino acids. CDR3 nucleotide sequence: TGTGCCAGCAGTTCAGGGAGGCACGAGCAGTACTTC. This sequence encodes CASSSGRHEQYF.

The chain couples TRBV28 to TRBJ1-3; D gene unclear. The germline CDR1 and CDR2 sequences are MDHEN and SYDVKM. The CDR3 runs to 10 residues. Trimming removed 6 bases from V and 8 bases from J, with 5 bases in between. The CDR3 is CASSRDTIYF. CDR3 in DNA: TGTGCCAGCAGCCGGGACACCATATATTTT.

The rearrangement joins TRBV28 to TRBJ2-3, with 10 bases lining up with TRBD2. J lost 3 bases, V lost 5 bases, and 5 bases had no gene match. The CDR3 sequence is 15 residues long. Germline V gene data show CDR1 as MDHEN and CDR2 as SYDVKM. The CDR3 bases are TGTGCCAGCAGTATAGCGGGAGGAAGTACAGATACGCAGTATTTT. This sequence encodes CASSIAGGSTDTQYF.

This clone was detected only a few times. The V gene is TRBV28, the J gene TRBJ2-3; TRBD2 matches 13 bases. The CDR3 runs to 16 residues. V shed 4 bases, J shed 5 bases, and the junction held 6 bases outside the gene matches. Germline-derived CDR1 and CDR2 are MDHEN and SYDVKM. The CDR3 is CASSSWTSGRGDTQYF. Here the CDR3 DNA reads TGTGCCAGCAGTTCTTGGACTAGCGGGAGAGGAGATACGCAGTATTTT.

The CDR3 sequence is CASSSAAQGDSHEQYF. CDR3 in DNA: TGTGCCAGCAGCTCCGCCGCACAGGGAGACTCACACGAGCAGTACTTC. This chain links TRBV7-9 with TRBJ2-7; D might be TRBD1 (6 bases). This CDR3 contains 16 residues. Trimming removed 4 bases at V and 5 bases at J, with 21 bases between. Germline V gene data show CDR1 as SEHNR and CDR2 as FQNEAQ (reference sequence).

This sequence joins TRBV7-8 and TRBJ2-3, with a tentative D call TRBD1 (6 bases). CDR1 and CDR2 (germline): SGHVS, FQNEAQ. There are 17 residues in the CDR3. V shed 0 bases and J shed 2 bases, with 15 bases lying between them. CDR3 amino acids: CASSLARTGLYTDTQYF. CDR3 bases: TGTGCCAGCAGCTTAGCGCGTACAGGGCTTTACACAGATACGCAGTATTTT.

The chain combines TRBV28 with TRBJ2-1; a weak D match, TRBD2 (6 bases). This CDR3 has 16 residues. Per the germline V gene, CDR1 is MDHEN and CDR2 is SYDVKM. Trimming left V 8 bases short and J 2 bases short, with 19 bases between. CDR3 nucleotide sequence: TGTGCCAGCGGGAGGTCGAGCGGAGGACCCTACAATGAGCAGTTCTTC. It is translated as CASGRSSGGPYNEQFF.

The V and J genes are TRBV28 and TRBJ2-1; 12 nucleotides match TRBD2. CDR1 and CDR2 from the germline V gene are MDHEN and SYDVKM. V lost 3 bases, J lost 8 bases, and 17 bases stayed unmatched. The CDR3 is made up of 19 amino acids. The CDR3 spells CASSFRSLRETSGSDEQFF. Written as DNA, the CDR3 is TGTGCCAGCAGTTTTCGGAGCCTTCGTGAGACTAGCGGGAGCGATGAGCAGTTCTTC.

The chain joins TRBV11-2 to TRBJ2-2; 8 nucleotides line up with TRBD2. The germline V gene has CDR1 SGHAT and CDR2 FQNNGV. V shed 0 bases, J shed 4 bases, and the junction held 10 bases outside the gene matches. The CDR3 covers 18 residues. This chain's CDR3 is CASSLDFLTSAATGELFF. The CDR3 bases are TGTGCCAGCAGCTTAGATTTTTTGACTAGCGCCGCCACCGGGGAGCTGTTTTTT.

The genes are TRBV18 and TRBJ2-1; D remains ambiguous. V was shortened by 5 bases and J by 0 bases, with 8 bases between the two germline ends. Germline CDR1 and CDR2: KGHSH and LQKENI. The CDR3 covers 14 residues. CDR3 bases: TGTGCCAGCTCAAAGAAAAGCTCCTACAATGAGCAGTTCTTC. Encoded protein: CASSKKSSYNEQFF.

The chain's CDR3 is CASSSPGPKYNEQFF. DNA for the CDR3: TGTGCCAGCAGTTCCCCGGGACCCAAGTACAATGAGCAGTTCTTC. This chain links TRBV28 with TRBJ2-1, with D perhaps assigned TRBD1 or TRBD2 (5 bases each). V dropped 4 bases and J dropped 4 bases, with 14 bases sitting between them. This CDR3 contains 15 residues. Germline V CDR1 and CDR2: MDHEN, SYDVKM.

The rearrangement links TRBV7-8 to TRBJ2-7, with TRBD2 matching 7 bases. Trimming at V came to 7 bases and at J to 7 bases, leaving 13 bases not matched to a gene. The germline CDR1 and CDR2 sequences are SGHVS and FQNEAQ. The CDR3 covers 14 residues. The DNA of the CDR3 is TGTGCCAGCACCACCACGGCGGGAGCAAGGGAGCAGTACTTC. Protein: CASTTTAGAREQYF.

The genes are TRBV7-9 and TRBJ2-7; D is unclear. V was cut by 6 bases and J by 8 bases, with 17 bases left in between. There are 13 residues in the CDR3. Germline V gene lookup returns CDR1 SEHNR and CDR2 FQNEAQ (reference sequence). As DNA, the CDR3 is TGTGCCAGCAGTCCATACGGGTCCCCGAAGCAGTACTTC. Translation gives CASSPYGSPKQYF.

The chain employs TRBV5-1 and TRBJ2-1; no clear D. The CDR3 runs to 16 residues. Germline assignment: CDR1 SGHRS and CDR2 YFSETQ. V was shortened by 0 bases and J by 2 bases, with 12 bases between the two germline ends. The DNA for the CDR3 is TGCGCCAGCAGCTTGGTGTCGTCACTCGCCTACAATGAGCAGTTCTTC. Translation: CASSLVSSLAYNEQFF.

The V gene is TRBV6-1, the J gene TRBJ2-7; D assignment may be TRBD1 or TRBD2 (7 bases each). The CDR3 runs to 13 residues. The V end lost 5 bases, the J end lost 4 bases, and 12 bases lay between the germline ends. Per the germline V gene, CDR1 is MNHNS and CDR2 is SASEGT. The CDR3 DNA follows: TGTGCCAGCAGTATTCAGGGGGGGTACGAGCAGTACTTC. It yields the protein CASSIQGGYEQYF.

This sequence joins TRBV28 and TRBJ2-7, with 9 bases lining up with TRBD1. Germline values: CDR1 MDHEN, CDR2 SYDVKM. The CDR3 runs 15 residues. The trim removed 5 bases at V and 2 bases at J, leaving 7 bases unmatched. The CDR3 reads CASSRPGQGAYEQYF. CDR3 in DNA: TGTGCCAGCAGTCGCCCGGGACAGGGTGCCTACGAGCAGTACTTC.